Each of the 14 T cell receptor beta chains below was sequenced from the same sample in a study of shared clonotypes between healthy human individuals. Profiling relied on immunoSEQ multiplex PCR, and the TCRdb table lists in-frame clones only, not all of them. In the table there are about 2.5 million clones, 85% to 95% of which are singletons. Sequenced: naive CD4+ T cells from PBMCs. As for subset: CD45RA+ positively selected. The receptor source for this set is a man aged 18 to 35 in good health. Some clones in this sample may be carry-over from other donors' samples.

The rearrangement joins TRBV4-3 to TRBJ2-3; 7 nucleotides align to TRBD2. The V and J ends lost 0 bases and 0 bases, in that order; junction bases with no gene match: 3. The CDR3 runs to 16 residues. CDR1 LGHNA and CDR2 YSLEER come from the germline V gene. The CDR3: CASSQESSGSTDTQYF. In nucleotides, the CDR3 is TGCGCCAGCAGCCAAGAGTCTAGCGGCAGCACAGATACGCAGTATTTT.

The chain is built from TRBV11-2 and TRBJ2-2; D perhaps matches TRBD2 (5 bases). The germline V gene encodes CDR1 SGHAT and CDR2 FQNNGV. The CDR3 has 16 amino acids. The V end lost 8 bases, the J end lost 1 base, and 17 bases lay between the germline ends. CDR3 bases: TGTGCCAGCCTCGGACGGGGATCCATGAACACCGGGGAGCTGTTTTTT. Encoded protein: CASLGRGSMNTGELFF.

In regard to this clone: The sample holds other DNA sequences that translate to the same CDR3. J is TRBJ1-5 and V is TRBV7-9; 7 nucleotides align to TRBD1. The CDR3 is 14 residues long. After removal of 5 bases from V and 5 bases from J, the junction contained 6 bases not matched to a gene. Germline V CDR1 and CDR2: SEHNR, FQNEAQ (reference sequence). DNA for the CDR3: TGTGCCAGCAGCCTCGGGCAGGGGGATCAGCCCCAGCATTTT. It codes for CASSLGQGDQPQHF.

This clone was recorded only once. V gene TRBV14 combines with J gene TRBJ2-5, with D possibly matching TRBD1 (5 bases). The CDR3 runs to 11 residues. Germline lookup yields CDR1 SGHDN and CDR2 FVKESK. V gave up 0 bases and J gave up 10 bases, with 6 bases separating them. CDR3 protein: CASSQEQDQYF. The CDR3 DNA reads as TGTGCCAGCAGCCAAGAACAGGACCAGTACTTC.

The chain uses TRBV30 and TRBJ1-2, with TRBD1 matching 7 bases. The CDR3 runs 13 residues. V dropped 3 bases and J dropped 7; count of bases not matched to a gene: 8. CDR1 GTSNPN and CDR2 SVGIG come from the germline V gene (reference sequence). The CDR3 DNA is TGTGCCTGGAGGAAAACAGGGGTAGGTGGCTACACCTTC. This encodes CAWRKTGVGGYTF.

CDR3 protein: CASSPRTASGNTIYF. The CDR3 nucleotides are TGCGCCAGCAGCCCCCGGACCGCCTCTGGAAACACCATATATTTT. The rearrangement joins TRBV5-1 to TRBJ1-3; D is undetermined. Germline values: CDR1 SGHRS, CDR2 YFSETQ. V was cut by 4 bases and J by 0 bases, with 11 bases left in between. The CDR3 loop spans 15 amino acids.

J is TRBJ2-3 and V is TRBV5-1; D remains unclear. The V and J ends lost 2 bases and 3 bases respectively, with 10 bases between them. CDR3 length: 14 amino acids. Germline CDR1 is SGHRS and CDR2 is YFSETQ. The CDR3 spells CASSLSPFTDTQYF. In DNA, the CDR3 is TGCGCCAGCAGCTTATCACCATTTACAGATACGCAGTATTTT.

This clone appeared once. The J gene is TRBJ2-2, the V gene TRBV11-1; D gene uncertain. The CDR3 is 14 amino acids. CDR1 is SGHAT, CDR2 FQDESV, per germline (reference sequence). V lost 5 bases and J lost 6, with 13 bases in between. DNA for the CDR3: TGTGCCAGCAGCCCCCGAGGTGGGCCCGGGGAGCTGTTTTTT. This translates into CASSPRGGPGELFF.

This clone was observed a handful of times. The rearrangement links TRBV30 to TRBJ1-5, with D possibly TRBD1 on 5 matching bases. In germline, CDR1 is GTSNPN, CDR2 SVGIG (reference sequence). CDR3 length: 15 amino acids. The V end lost 0 bases, the J end lost 6 bases, and 15 bases lay between the germline ends. In DNA form, the CDR3 reads TGTGCCTGGAGTGTAGCTCCAGGGCTACTTCAGCCCCAGCATTTT. Its protein is CAWSVAPGLLQPQHF.

The genes are TRBV29-1 and TRBJ2-4; tentatively, D is TRBD2 (6 bases). The CDR3 has 13 residues. Germline-derived CDR1 and CDR2 are SQVTM and ANQGSEA. The V gene lost 4 bases and the J gene lost 5 bases, with 12 bases spanning the gap. This chain's CDR3 is CSVGGGAENIQYF. CDR3 nucleotide sequence: TGCAGCGTTGGGGGCGGGGCCGAAAACATTCAGTACTTC.

The chain employs TRBV19 and TRBJ2-7; D gene ambiguous. V was pared by 1 base and J by 6 bases, with 16 bases between. CDR1 is LNHDA, CDR2 SQIVND, per germline (reference sequence). CDR3 length: 15 amino acids. The CDR3: CASSIVRHPGGEQYF. CDR3 coding DNA: TGTGCCAGTAGTATAGTCAGACACCCGGGCGGCGAGCAGTACTTC.

V is TRBV11-2 and J is TRBJ2-7; D gene ambiguous. The V end was cut by 1 base, the J end by 2 bases, with 15 bases between. This CDR3 spans 16 amino acids. Per the germline V gene, CDR1 is SGHAT and CDR2 is FQNNGV. The CDR3 region is CASSLGFWQETYEQYF. The CDR3 DNA follows: TGTGCCAGCAGCTTAGGATTCTGGCAGGAGACCTACGAGCAGTACTTC.

V and J are TRBV9 and TRBJ1-5; TRBD1 is a possible D gene (6 bases). V was cut by 4 bases and J by 6 bases, with 17 bases left in between. CDR1 is SGDLS, CDR2 YYNGEE, per germline. This CDR3 has 15 amino acids. The CDR3: CASSTDPTRGQPQHF. The CDR3 bases are TGTGCCAGCAGCACAGATCCAACCAGGGGTCAGCCCCAGCATTTT.

CDR3 DNA sequence: TGTGCCAGAAGCTTGGTGGGTACTAATAAGAAAAACATTCAGTACTTC. This codes for CARSLVGTNKKNIQYF. This chain joins TRBV5-3 and TRBJ2-4; D not certain. TRBV5-3 is an open reading frame, and its role is uncertain. Between the trimmed V and J ends, which lost 0 bases and 4 bases, there was a span of 14 bases. This CDR3 is built from 16 residues.